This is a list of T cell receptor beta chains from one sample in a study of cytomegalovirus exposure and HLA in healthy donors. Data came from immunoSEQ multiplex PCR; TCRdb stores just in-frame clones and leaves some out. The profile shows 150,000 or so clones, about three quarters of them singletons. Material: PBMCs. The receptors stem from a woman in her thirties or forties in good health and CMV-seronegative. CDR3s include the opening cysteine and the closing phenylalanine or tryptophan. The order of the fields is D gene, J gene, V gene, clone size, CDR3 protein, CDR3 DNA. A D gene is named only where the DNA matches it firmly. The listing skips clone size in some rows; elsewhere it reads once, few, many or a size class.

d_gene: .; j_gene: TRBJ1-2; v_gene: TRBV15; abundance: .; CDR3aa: CATSRETSLTGPYGYTF; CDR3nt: TGTGCCACCAGCAGAGAGACGTCGTTGACAGGCCCCTATGGCTACACCTTC
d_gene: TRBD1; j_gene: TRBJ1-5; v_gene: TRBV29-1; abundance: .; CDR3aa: CSAKTGSNQPQHF; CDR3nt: TGCAGCGCAAAGACAGGGAGTAATCAGCCCCAGCATTTT
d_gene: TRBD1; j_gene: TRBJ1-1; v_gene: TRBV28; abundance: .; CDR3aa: CASRTGAIPMNTEAFF; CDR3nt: TGTGCCAGCAGGACAGGGGCAATACCTATGAACACTGAAGCTTTCTTT
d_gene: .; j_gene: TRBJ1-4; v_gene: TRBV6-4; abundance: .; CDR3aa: CASSDGGSPGEKLFF; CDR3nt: TGTGCCAGCAGCGACGGGGGGTCCCCTGGCGAAAAACTGTTTTTT
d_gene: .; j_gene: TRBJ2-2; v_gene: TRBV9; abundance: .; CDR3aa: CASSVPGVGTGELFF; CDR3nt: TGTGCCAGCAGCGTACCAGGGGTGGGGACCGGGGAGCTGTTTTTT
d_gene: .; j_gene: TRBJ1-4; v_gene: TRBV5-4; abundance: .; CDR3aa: CASSRDAEKGFF; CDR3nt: TGTGCCAGCAGCCGGGATGCAGAAAAAGGGTTTTTT
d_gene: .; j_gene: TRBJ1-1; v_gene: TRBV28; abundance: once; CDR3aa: CASSPRSLNTEAFF; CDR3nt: TGTGCCAGCAGTCCCCGTAGTTTGAACACTGAAGCTTTCTTT
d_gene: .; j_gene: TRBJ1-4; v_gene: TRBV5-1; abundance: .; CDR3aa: CASSLEGPASEKLFF; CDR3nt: TGCGCCAGCAGCTTGGAGGGGCCGGCCTCGGAAAAACTGTTTTTT
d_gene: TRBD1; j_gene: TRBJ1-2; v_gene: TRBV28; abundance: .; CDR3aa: CASSFGGQPNYGYTF; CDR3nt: TGTGCCAGCAGTTTTGGGGGACAGCCTAACTATGGCTACACCTTC
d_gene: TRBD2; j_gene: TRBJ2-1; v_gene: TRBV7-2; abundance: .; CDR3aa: CASSLLGLANEQFF; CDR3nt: TGTGCCAGCAGCTTATTAGGACTAGCGAATGAGCAGTTCTTC
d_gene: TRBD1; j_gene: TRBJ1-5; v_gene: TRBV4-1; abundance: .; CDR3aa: CASSHLGTGGNQPQHF; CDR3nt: TGCGCCAGCAGCCATCTCGGGACAGGGGGAAATCAGCCCCAGCATTTT
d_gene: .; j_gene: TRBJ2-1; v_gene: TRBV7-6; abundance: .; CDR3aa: CASSLDWGDRDEQFF; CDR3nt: TGTGCCAGCAGTCTTGACTGGGGGGATAGGGATGAGCAGTTCTTC
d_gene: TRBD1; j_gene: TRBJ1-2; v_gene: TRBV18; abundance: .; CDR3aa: CASSPQGQGYGYTF; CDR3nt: TGTGCCAGCTCACCACAGGGACAGGGGTATGGCTACACCTTC
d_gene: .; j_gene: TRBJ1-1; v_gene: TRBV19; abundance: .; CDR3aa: CASSLMNRVSHTEAFF; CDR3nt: TGTGCCAGTAGCCTAATGAACAGGGTGTCCCACACTGAAGCTTTCTTT
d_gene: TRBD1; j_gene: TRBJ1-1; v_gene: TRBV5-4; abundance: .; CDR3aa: CASSSHGQGHTEAFF; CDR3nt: TGTGCCAGCAGTTCACACGGACAGGGGCACACTGAAGCTTTCTTT
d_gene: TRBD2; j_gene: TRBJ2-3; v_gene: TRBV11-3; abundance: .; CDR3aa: CASSLGAGGPDTQYF; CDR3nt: TGTGCCAGCAGCTTAGGAGCGGGAGGGCCAGATACGCAGTATTTT
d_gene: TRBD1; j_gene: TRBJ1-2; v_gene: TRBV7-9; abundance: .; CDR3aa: CASSFTGGYGYTF; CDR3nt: TGTGCCAGCAGCTTTACAGGGGGCTATGGCTACACCTTC
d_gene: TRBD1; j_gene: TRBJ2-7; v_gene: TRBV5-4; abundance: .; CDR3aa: CAIRVGTESKQYF; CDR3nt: TGTGCCATCAGGGTAGGGACAGAGAGTAAACAGTACTTC
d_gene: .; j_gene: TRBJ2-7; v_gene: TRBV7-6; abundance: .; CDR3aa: CASSSHRGEQYF; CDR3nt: TGTGCCAGCAGCTCGCACAGAGGGGAGCAGTACTTC
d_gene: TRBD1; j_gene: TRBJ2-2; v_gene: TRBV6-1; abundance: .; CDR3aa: CASSGNNRGNGELFF; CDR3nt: TGTGCCAGCAGTGGTAATAACAGGGGGAACGGGGAGCTGTTTTTT
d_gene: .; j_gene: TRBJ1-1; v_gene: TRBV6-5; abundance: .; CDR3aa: CASSATVLNTEAFF; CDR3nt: TGTGCCAGCAGTGCGACAGTTCTGAACACTGAAGCTTTCTTT
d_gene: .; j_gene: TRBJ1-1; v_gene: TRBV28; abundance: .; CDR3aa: CASSQSLRGGTEAFF; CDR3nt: TGTGCCAGCAGCCAATCCCTAAGAGGGGGCACTGAAGCTTTCTTT
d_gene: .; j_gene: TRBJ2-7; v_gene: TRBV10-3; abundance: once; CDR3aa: CAISSPGYSYEQYF; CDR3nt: TGTGCCATCAGCTCACCGGGTTACTCCTACGAGCAGTACTTC
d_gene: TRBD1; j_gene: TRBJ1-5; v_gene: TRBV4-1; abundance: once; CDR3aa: CASSQEGTGVGPQHF; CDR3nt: TGCGCCAGCAGCCAAGAGGGGACAGGGGTAGGACCCCAGCATTTT
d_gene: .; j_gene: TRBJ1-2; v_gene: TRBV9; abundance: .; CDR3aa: CASSEYGGSGGYTF; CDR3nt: TGTGCCAGCAGCGAATACGGGGGGAGTGGGGGCTACACCTTC
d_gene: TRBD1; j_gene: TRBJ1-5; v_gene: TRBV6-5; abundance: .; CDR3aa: CASSYAGTGGHQPQHF; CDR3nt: TGTGCCAGCAGTTACGCCGGGACAGGGGGCCATCAGCCCCAGCATTTT
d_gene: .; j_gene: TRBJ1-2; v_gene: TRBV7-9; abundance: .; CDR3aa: CASSLDGSNYGYTF; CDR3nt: TGTGCCAGCAGCTTAGACGGGTCTAACTATGGCTACACCTTC
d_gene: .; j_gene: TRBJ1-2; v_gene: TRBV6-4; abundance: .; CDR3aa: CASSDSGRFDGYTF; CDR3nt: TGTGCCAGCAGTGACTCAGGGAGGTTCGATGGCTACACCTTC
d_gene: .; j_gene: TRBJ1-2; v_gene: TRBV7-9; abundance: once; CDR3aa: CASRPEGDDGYTF; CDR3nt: TGTGCCAGCAGGCCCGAAGGGGATGATGGCTACACCTTC
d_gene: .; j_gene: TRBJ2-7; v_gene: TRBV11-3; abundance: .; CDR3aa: CASKGAGYEQYF; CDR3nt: TGTGCCAGCAAAGGGGCCGGCTACGAGCAGTACTTC
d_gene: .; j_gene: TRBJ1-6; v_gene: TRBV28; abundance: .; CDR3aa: CASSPLGSSYNSPLHF; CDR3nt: TGTGCCAGCAGCCCCTTGGGGAGCTCCTATAATTCACCCCTCCACTTT
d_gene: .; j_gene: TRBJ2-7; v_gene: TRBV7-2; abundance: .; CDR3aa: CASSLEIGYEQYF; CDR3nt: TGTGCCAGCAGCTTGGAGATAGGTTACGAGCAGTACTTC
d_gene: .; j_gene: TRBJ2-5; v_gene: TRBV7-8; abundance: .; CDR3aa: CASSQGQPPGETQYF; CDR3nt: TGTGCCAGCAGCCAAGGACAGCCCCCAGGGGAGACCCAGTACTTC
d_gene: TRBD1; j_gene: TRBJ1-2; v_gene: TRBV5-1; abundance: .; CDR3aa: CASSSGQGKGYGYTF; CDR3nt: TGCGCCAGCAGCTCCGGACAGGGGAAGGGCTATGGCTACACCTTC
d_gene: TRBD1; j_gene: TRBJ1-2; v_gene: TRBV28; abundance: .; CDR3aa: CASRTRTGSNYGYTF; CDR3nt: TGTGCCAGCAGGACGAGGACAGGGAGTAACTATGGCTACACCTTC
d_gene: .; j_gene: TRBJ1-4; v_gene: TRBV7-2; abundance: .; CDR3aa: CASSLTGQPYEKLFF; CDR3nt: TGTGCCAGCAGCTTAACGGGACAACCATATGAAAAACTGTTTTTT
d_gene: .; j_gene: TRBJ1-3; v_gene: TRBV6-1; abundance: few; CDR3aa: CASSRGSAGNTIYF; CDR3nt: TGTGCCAGCAGCCGAGGGTCTGCTGGAAACACCATATATTTT
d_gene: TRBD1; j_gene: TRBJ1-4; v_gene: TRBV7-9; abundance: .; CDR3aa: CASSLTGGDEKLFF; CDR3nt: TGTGCCAGCAGCCTGACAGGGGGCGATGAAAAACTGTTTTTT
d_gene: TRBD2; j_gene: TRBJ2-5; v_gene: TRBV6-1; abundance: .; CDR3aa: CASSDWGGQETQYF; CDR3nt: TGTGCCAGCAGTGATTGGGGGGGCCAAGAGACCCAGTACTTC
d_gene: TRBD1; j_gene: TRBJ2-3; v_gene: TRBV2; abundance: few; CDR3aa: CASKPRGRPSTDTQYF; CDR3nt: TGTGCCAGCAAGCCAAGGGGGCGTCCTAGCACAGATACGCAGTATTTT
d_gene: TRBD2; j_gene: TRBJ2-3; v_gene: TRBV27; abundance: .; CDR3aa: CASSLTTGLAGTDTQYF; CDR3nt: TGTGCCAGCAGTTTAACCACCGGGCTAGCGGGCACAGATACGCAGTATTTT
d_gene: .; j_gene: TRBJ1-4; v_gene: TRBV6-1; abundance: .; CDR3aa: CASSELGATEKLFF; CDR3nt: TGTGCCAGCAGTGAACTGGGGGCGACTGAAAAACTGTTTTTT
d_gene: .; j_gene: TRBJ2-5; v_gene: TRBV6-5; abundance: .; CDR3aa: CASSYSYSQETQYF; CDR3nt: TGTGCCAGCAGTTACTCCTACAGTCAAGAGACCCAGTACTTC
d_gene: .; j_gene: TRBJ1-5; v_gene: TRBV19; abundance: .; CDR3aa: CASIEFGAGQPQHF; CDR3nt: TGTGCCAGTATCGAATTTGGAGCTGGTCAGCCCCAGCATTTT
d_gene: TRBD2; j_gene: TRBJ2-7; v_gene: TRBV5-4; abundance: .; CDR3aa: CASSLEASGRALQYF; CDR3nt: TGTGCCAGCAGCTTGGAGGCTAGCGGGAGGGCCCTTCAGTACTTC
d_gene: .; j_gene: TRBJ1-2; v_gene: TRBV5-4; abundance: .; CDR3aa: CASSLDRNYGYTF; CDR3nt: TGTGCCAGCAGCTTGGACAGAAACTATGGCTACACCTTC
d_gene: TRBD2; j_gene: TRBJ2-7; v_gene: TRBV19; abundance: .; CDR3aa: CASSIGGGGKGEQYF; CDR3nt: TGTGCCAGTAGTATCGGCGGCGGGGGGAAAGGCGAGCAGTACTTC